The 30 T cell receptor beta chains below all came from one sample that was sequenced in a study of T cells after yellow fever vaccination. In TCRdb, the 5' RACE reads were re-called with MiXCR into one record per CDR3 protein. The data show more than 350,000 distinct CDR3 sequences, with around 10% seen just once and roughly a sixth held by the top ten. The specimen was PBMCs, collected on the day of the first yellow fever vaccination. The receptors come from a man aged 18 to 29 who received the YFV17D yellow fever vaccine.

This clonotype occurred a few times. V gene TRBV11-1 combines with J gene TRBJ1-1; 7 bases agree with TRBD1. Germline V gene data show CDR1 as SGHAT and CDR2 as FQDESV (reference sequence). CDR3 size: 13 residues. J lost 4 bases, V lost 6 bases, and 5 bases had no gene match. The CDR3 spells CASRGGQTTEAFF. DNA of the CDR3: TGTGCCAGCAGAGGGGGACAGACCACTGAAGCTTTCTTT.

V and J are TRBV12-3 or TRBV12-4 and TRBJ1-5; possible D gene TRBD1, 5 bases. Trimming took 2 bases from V and 2 from J, leaving 10 bases between them. The CDR3 contains 15 residues. CDR3 in amino acids: CASSLQGSGNQPQHF. As DNA, the CDR3 is TGTGCCAGCAGTTTACAGGGTTCGGGCAATCAGCCCCAGCATTTT.

The chain carries TRBV7-2 and TRBJ2-4; D gene uncertain. This CDR3 contains 14 residues. The V gene lost 1 base and the J gene lost 0 bases, with 4 bases spanning the gap. In germline, CDR1 is SGHTA, CDR2 FQGNSA. In DNA form, the CDR3 reads TGTGCCAGCAGCTTAGACGGAGCCAAAAACATTCAGTACTTC. Translated, it gives CASSLDGAKNIQYF. Full variable domain (rest looked up from reference TRBV7-2 and TRBJ2-4): GAGVSQSPSNKVTEKGKDVELRCDPISGHTALYWYRQSLGQGLEFLIYFQGNSAPDKSGLPSDRFSAERTGGSVSTLTIQRTQQEDSAVYLCASSLDGAKNIQYFGAGTRLSVL.

This chain uses TRBV5-1 with TRBJ2-2; 7 bases match TRBD1. The CDR3 spans 13 residues. Germline assignment: CDR1 SGHRS and CDR2 YFSETQ. V lost 7 bases to trimming and J lost 3 bases; unmatched junction nucleotides: 3. Here the CDR3 DNA reads TGCGCCAGCGCCGGGACAGACACCGGGGAGCTGTTTTTT. Translated, it gives CASAGTDTGELFF.

This rearrangement joins TRBV9 to TRBJ2-3; D is uncertain. Germline values: CDR1 SGDLS, CDR2 YYNGEE. CDR3 size: 13 residues. The V end lost 6 bases, the J end lost 3 bases, and 11 bases lay between the germline ends. The CDR3 DNA reads TGTGCCAGCAATCCGGGCCAAACAGATACGCAGTATTTT. Encoded protein: CASNPGQTDTQYF.

Concerning this clonotype itself: This may be a read error, as it is one base from a much larger clone. This sequence joins TRBV5-1 and TRBJ2-2, with unresolved D. The CDR3 totals 13 residues. The germline gives CDR1 SGHRS, CDR2 YFSETQ. DNA for the CDR3: TGCGCCAACAGCTTGGACAACACCGGGGAGCTGTTTTTT. Translation gives CANSLDNTGELFF.

V usage is TRBV7-8 and J usage is TRBJ2-3, with 11 bases identical to TRBD2. With 1 base clipped from V and 4 bases from J, the junction kept 4 bases outside the gene matches. CDR1 is SGHVS and CDR2 is FQNEAQ in the germline V gene. CDR3 length: 16 residues. The CDR3 loop reads CASSLVAGGTADTQYF. CDR3 bases: TGTGCCAGCAGCTTAGTAGCGGGGGGGACGGCAGATACGCAGTATTTT.

In its sample, this clonotype was seen a few times. The CDR3 region is CSASLGFSGANVLTF. The CDR3 DNA is TGCAGTGCTAGCCTCGGGTTCTCTGGGGCCAACGTCCTGACTTTC. The chain employs TRBV20-1 and TRBJ2-6; unclear D gene. Trimming took off 3 bases at V and 0 bases at J, with 9 bases between the two ends. From germline, CDR1 is DFQATT and CDR2 SNEGSKA (reference sequence). CDR3 size: 15 residues.

This clonotype was detected only a few times. V is TRBV4-1 and J is TRBJ1-2; D possibly corresponds to TRBD1 (6 bases). CDR3 length: 15 amino acids. Deletions cut 0 bases from V and 3 bases from J, with 11 bases between. CDR1 is MGHRA, CDR2 YSYEKL, per germline. CDR3 residues: CASSQDPGADYGYTF. The CDR3 DNA sequence: TGCGCCAGCAGCCAAGACCCGGGGGCGGACTATGGCTACACCTTC.

In this sample, this clonotype turned up many times. V and J are TRBV5-4 and TRBJ1-1, with a weak D call TRBD1 (5 bases). There are 13 residues in the CDR3. V lost 4 bases and J lost 5, with 12 bases in between. The germline V gene has CDR1 SGHNT and CDR2 YYREEE (reference sequence). The CDR3 reads CASSRGDRTEAFF. CDR3 sequence (DNA): TGTGCCAGCAGCCGGGGGGACCGGACTGAAGCTTTCTTT.

This clonotype was seen at least ten times. The chain's CDR3 is CASTVGYEQYF. The CDR3 nucleotides are TGTGCCAGCACCGTAGGGTACGAGCAGTACTTC. This chain joins TRBV2 and TRBJ2-7; D unclear. CDR1 is SNHLY and CDR2 is FYNNEI in the germline V gene. CDR3 length: 11 residues. V lost 7 bases, J lost 4 bases, and 8 bases lay in between.

The rearrangement uses TRBV24-1 and TRBJ2-1, with D unclear. CDR1 and CDR2 (germline): KGHDR, SFDVKD. Trimming left V 0 bases short and J 5 bases short, with 10 bases between. This CDR3 comprises 15 residues. The CDR3 DNA reads as TGTGCCACCAGTGATTTGTCCCTGGGCGACAATGAGCAGTTCTTC. Translation: CATSDLSLGDNEQFF.

This clonotype was recorded many times. The chain is built from TRBV6-2 or TRBV6-3 and TRBJ1-1; no clear D gene. Germline CDR1 MNHEY, CDR2 SVGEGT. Trimming cost V 4 bases and J 1 base, with 7 bases left between them. This CDR3 has 13 amino acids. CDR3 region: CASSSSPNTEAFF. For the CDR3, the DNA is TGTGCCAGCAGTTCCAGCCCGAACACTGAAGCTTTCTTT.

The chain links TRBV7-9 to TRBJ2-5; D might be TRBD2 (5 bases). Germline CDR1 SEHNR, CDR2 FQNEAQ (reference sequence). The CDR3 spans 15 residues. V gave up 2 bases and J gave up 2 bases, with 12 bases separating them. CDR3 amino acids: CASSLFTGIQETQYF. The DNA of the CDR3 is TGTGCCAGCAGCTTATTTACGGGAATACAAGAGACCCAGTACTTC.

In this sample, this clonotype turned up once. Just one base apart from a much larger clone, this may be a read error. The CDR3 bases are TGCAGTGCTCCGCTGACAGGGAGATATGGCTACACCTTC. Translating it yields CSAPLTGRYGYTF. The genes are TRBV20-1 and TRBJ1-2, with TRBD1 matching 7 bases. After removal of 5 bases from V and 5 bases from J, the junction contained 8 bases not matched to a gene. This CDR3 region has 13 residues. Germline CDR1 reads DFQATT; CDR2 reads SNEGSKA (reference sequence).

Many counts were recorded for this clonotype. The J gene is TRBJ2-4, the V gene TRBV5-4; no firm D call. Trimming pared 5 bases from V and 9 bases from J, leaving 9 bases between. Germline V CDR1 and CDR2: SGHNT, YYREEE (reference sequence). The CDR3 covers 11 residues. CDR3: CASRGGGIQYF. For the CDR3, the DNA is TGTGCCAGCAGGGGCGGTGGCATTCAGTACTTC.

This clonotype was observed at least ten times. V and J are TRBV5-1 and TRBJ2-7; D not resolved. Germline assignment: CDR1 SGHRS and CDR2 YFSETQ. V was trimmed by 1 base and J by 1 base, leaving 6 bases between them. The CDR3 is made up of 13 amino acids. As DNA, the CDR3 is TGCGCCAGCAGCTTGTACGGTTCCTACGAGCAGTACTTC. Translating gives CASSLYGSYEQYF.

In this sample, this clonotype turned up a few times. The chain uses TRBV10-3 and TRBJ2-1, with TRBD1 identical over 7 bases. Trimming took 1 base from V and 0 from J; bases not matched to a gene: 3. In germline, CDR1 is ENHRY, CDR2 SYGVKD. The CDR3 is made up of 16 amino acids. CDR3 DNA: TGTGCCATCAGTGAGTTTTGGACAGGCTCCTACAATGAGCAGTTCTTC. Residues: CAISEFWTGSYNEQFF.

This clonotype was detected ten times or more. The chain has TRBV12-3 or TRBV12-4 and TRBJ2-3, with a tentative D call TRBD2 (5 bases). This CDR3 has 13 residues. V lost 4 bases to trimming and J lost 8 bases, with 13 bases between them. DNA of the CDR3: TGTGCCAGCAGTTATCTCGGGGAAGGTACGCAGTATTTT. Translation: CASSYLGEGTQYF.

The genes are TRBV7-9 and TRBJ1-1; D perhaps matches TRBD1 (5 bases). Trimming removed 5 bases from V and 10 bases from J, with 17 bases in between. The CDR3 spans 13 residues. Germline V gives CDR1 SEHNR, CDR2 FQNEAQ (reference sequence). In nucleotides, the CDR3 is TGTGCCAGCAGCAGGGACGACGGCCAATCAGCTTTCTTT. Residues: CASSRDDGQSAFF.

The chain couples TRBV5-1 to TRBJ1-1, with 9 bases fitting TRBD1. With 0 bases clipped from V and 6 bases from J, the junction kept 3 bases outside the gene matches. Germline-derived CDR1 and CDR2 are SGHRS and YFSETQ. This CDR3 has 14 amino acids. DNA of the CDR3: TGCGCCAGCAGCTTGGCCCGACAGGGGGCTGAAGCTTTCTTT. The encoded protein is CASSLARQGAEAFF.

The chain links TRBV5-1 to TRBJ1-2; tentatively, D is TRBD1 (5 bases). Germline V gene data show CDR1 as SGHRS and CDR2 as YFSETQ. Trimming took 4 bases from V and 4 from J, leaving 14 bases between them. The CDR3 loop spans 14 amino acids. The CDR3 DNA reads as TGCGCCAGCAGCGAGGGAAACGGGGCCTATGGCTACACCTTC. It encodes CASSEGNGAYGYTF.

This chain uses TRBV24-1 with TRBJ2-1; D not resolved. V was trimmed by 4 bases and J by 0 bases, leaving 12 bases between them. Germline V gene sequence: CDR1 KGHDR, CDR2 SFDVKD. The CDR3 contains 16 residues. The CDR3 spells CATSDTDGPSYNEQFF. In nucleotides, the CDR3 is TGTGCCACCAGTGACACCGACGGTCCCTCCTACAATGAGCAGTTCTTC.

This clonotype was seen a handful of times. This chain uses TRBV6-1 with TRBJ1-1, with 8 bases lining up with TRBD1. V shed 6 bases, J shed 1 base, and the junction held 7 bases outside the gene matches. The CDR3 loop spans 15 amino acids. From germline, CDR1 is MNHNS and CDR2 SASEGT. The CDR3 DNA reads TGTGCCAGCAGGCTCCAGGGGGCTAGGAACACTGAAGCTTTCTTT. This translates into CASRLQGARNTEAFF.

This clonotype was counted a few times. The chain links TRBV5-1 to TRBJ2-3, with D maybe TRBD1 (6 bases). V was shortened by 0 bases and J by 4 bases, with 12 bases between the two germline ends. Germline lookup yields CDR1 SGHRS and CDR2 YFSETQ. The CDR3 is 15 amino acids. The CDR3 DNA is TGCGCCAGCAGCTTGGGATTGGGGGCGGCAGATACGCAGTATTTT. It yields the protein CASSLGLGAADTQYF.

The gene calls are TRBV18 and TRBJ1-1, with D tentatively TRBD1 (5 bases). The CDR3 is 16 residues long. Germline V gene data show CDR1 as KGHSH and CDR2 as LQKENI. Trimming cost V 0 bases and J 6 bases, with 17 bases left between them. The CDR3 protein is CASSPPGRGRGAEAFF. The DNA for the CDR3 is TGTGCCAGCTCACCACCGGGTAGGGGAAGGGGAGCTGAAGCTTTCTTT.

This clonotype has a handful of counts. This chain connects TRBV5-1 to TRBJ2-5; D is unclear. The V gene's germline CDR1 is SGHRS and CDR2 YFSETQ. The CDR3 totals 14 residues. V lost 4 bases to trimming and J lost 5 bases, with 15 bases between them. CDR3 sequence (DNA): TGCGCCAGCAGCGTGGATTCCCCCAAGGAGACCCAGTACTTC. Translation: CASSVDSPKETQYF.

This clonotype occurred many times. V and J are TRBV12-3 or TRBV12-4 and TRBJ1-2, with D uncertain. V was pared by 1 base and J by 6 bases, with 3 bases between. There are 11 residues in the CDR3. This chain's CDR3 is CASSLGNGYTF. As DNA, the CDR3 is TGTGCCAGCAGTTTAGGGAATGGCTACACCTTC.

This clonotype was found a few times. This rearrangement joins TRBV20-1 to TRBJ1-2, with D possibly being TRBD1 (5 bases). This CDR3 is built from 11 residues. CDR1 is DFQATT, CDR2 SNEGSKA, per germline (reference sequence). With 5 bases removed from V and 5 bases from J, the gap between germline ends came to 9 bases. The CDR3 sequence: CSAFGGYGYTF. The CDR3 bases are TGCAGTGCTTTCGGGGGGTATGGCTACACCTTC.

In its sample, this clonotype was seen many times. In DNA, the CDR3 is TGTGCCAGCACCATCCCAAGGGGGTTCTACAATGAGCAGTTCTTC. Its translation is CASTIPRGFYNEQFF. J is TRBJ2-1 and V is TRBV7-2; a possible D gene is TRBD1 (6 bases). The CDR3 loop spans 15 amino acids. V was trimmed by 7 bases and J by 3 bases, leaving 16 bases between them. CDR1 and CDR2 (germline): SGHTA, FQGNSA. The full variable domain, completed using reference TRBV7-2 and TRBJ2-1, is GAGVSQSPSNKVTEKGKDVELRCDPISGHTALYWYRQSLGQGLEFLIYFQGNSAPDKSGLPSDRFSAERTGGSVSTLTIQRTQQEDSAVYLCASTIPRGFYNEQFFGPGTRLTVL.